The source of this T cell receptor beta chain is a study of blood T cell repertoires in COVID-19. Overall study context: Italy, Spain and the United States were the sources of the convalescent and acute COVID-19 samples.

Original analysis: Amplification from reference gene primers served as the basis for estimated nucleated cell counts. Clones were sequenced by immunoSEQ multiplex PCR, and TCRdb holds only the in-frame ones, with some missing. The V and J calls and clone size were taken over from that table, and D and trimming were inferred from the DNA. This repertoire shows about 140,000 clones, over 80% found once; its top ten account for more than 9.5%. Between the trimmed V and J ends, which lost 4 bases and 5 bases, there was a span of 14 bases. CDR1 and CDR2 (germline): SQVTM, ANQGSEA. CDR3 length equals 13 residues.

V usage is TRBV29-1 and J usage is TRBJ2-5, with TRBD2 as a possible D gene (5 bases). This receptor was taken from a woman older than 75 with acute or convalescent COVID-19. The sample comprised peripheral blood. The CDR3: CSVGARGIETQYF. In nucleotides, the CDR3 is TGCAGCGTTGGGGCCAGAGGGATTGAGACCCAGTACTTC. The whole variable domain, filled in from reference TRBV29-1 and TRBJ2-5, reads SAVISQKPSRDICQRGTSLTIQCQVDSQVTMMFWYRQQPGQSLTLIATANQGSEATYESGFVIDKFPISRPNLTFSTLTVSNMSPEDSSIYLCSVGARGIETQYFGPGTRLLVL.